What follows describes a single T cell receptor beta chain. This entry comes from a study of T cells in Graves' hyperthyroidism and ophthalmopathy. The germline CDR1 and CDR2 sequences are MDHEN and SYDVKM. V shed 5 bases and J shed 4 bases, with 9 bases lying between them. The CDR3 is 13 residues long. Amplification of TCR beta CDR3 regions used RNA as the template. In the first-round RT-PCR of the TCR CDR3, the HTBI primer set was used. TCRdb used MiXCR to reprocess the multiplex PCR reads, holding one entry per CDR3 protein. The sample yields fewer than 700,000 distinct CDR3 sequences, roughly 15% seen once.

The receptor comes from a woman under 30 with Graves' ophthalmopathy. Input material: blood. V and J are TRBV28 and TRBJ2-1; D not resolved. CDR3 nucleotides: TGTGCCAGCAGTCGTCTACTGTACAATGAGCAGTTCTTC. Amino acid sequence: CASSRLLYNEQFF.